Below, 13 T cell receptor beta chains from the same sample are listed, as sequenced in a study of beta chain features in type 1 diabetes. Study results and caveats: Significant though moderate, a shortening of TCRB CDR3s appeared in all four CD4+ subsets of Type 1 diabetes patients.

Sequenced material consisted of expressed TCRB transcripts (all of the isolated RNA was reverse transcribed). Sequencing was performed with immunoSEQ multiplex PCR; in TCRdb, only in-frame clones are kept and a portion is missing. The sample carries about 370,000 clones, 8.5% to 10% recorded once. Antigens of these TCRs are unknown. The sequencing input was central memory CD4+ T cells from blood. The receptor set was obtained from a young man with type 1 diabetes.

In this sample, this clone turned up many times. The chain recombines TRBV5-4 with TRBJ2-7, with D possibly TRBD2 on 6 matching bases. Germline V gene sequence: CDR1 SGHNT, CDR2 YYREEE (reference sequence). This CDR3 has 15 amino acids. Trimming cost V 1 base and J 6 bases, with 17 bases left between them. The CDR3 sequence: CASSLKREPPAEQYF. CDR3 bases: TGTGCCAGCAGCTTGAAACGGGAGCCTCCCGCCGAGCAGTACTTC.

J is TRBJ2-1 and V is TRBV7-9; D gene unclear. CDR3 length equals 14 residues. The germline gives CDR1 SEHNR, CDR2 FQNEAQ (reference sequence). V gave up 5 bases and J gave up 4 bases, with 12 bases separating them. The CDR3 DNA reads TGTGCCAGCAGCCCGCAAAGTCTGTACAATGAGCAGTTCTTC. It codes for CASSPQSLYNEQFF.

The rearrangement links TRBV11-2 to TRBJ1-5, with TRBD1 matching over 8 bases. Germline V CDR1 and CDR2: SGHAT, FQNNGV. The CDR3 covers 15 residues. After removal of 3 bases from V and 5 bases from J, the junction contained 6 bases not matched to a gene. The CDR3: CASSLAGQGYQPQHF. The CDR3 bases are TGTGCCAGCAGCTTGGCCGGACAGGGATATCAGCCCCAGCATTTT.

The chain links TRBV11-3 to TRBJ2-4; no reliable D call. This CDR3 is 14 amino acids long. Trimming took 2 bases from V and 1 from J, leaving 6 bases between them. The germline V gene encodes CDR1 SGHNT and CDR2 YENEEA. The CDR3: CASSLSPAKNIQYF. The CDR3 DNA reads TGTGCCAGCAGCTTATCCCCGGCCAAAAACATTCAGTACTTC.

This chain connects TRBV11-3 to TRBJ2-1; D is tentatively TRBD1 or TRBD2 (5 bases each). The CDR3 has 13 residues. Germline V gives CDR1 SGHNT, CDR2 YENEEA. V was pared by 5 bases and J by 6 bases, with 11 bases between. The CDR3 loop is CASSLGTTNEQFF. DNA of the CDR3: TGTGCCAGCAGCCTGGGGACGACCAATGAGCAGTTCTTC.

This clone was observed a few times. This sequence may be a read error, since a much larger clone differs from it by one base. The chain is built from TRBV5-4 and TRBJ1-2; D is undetermined. This CDR3 has 13 residues. V lost 0 bases to trimming and J lost 6 bases, with 9 bases between them. The germline gives CDR1 SGHNT, CDR2 YYREEE (reference sequence). Written as DNA, the CDR3 is TGTGCCAGCAGCTTGGGACCGGATAATGGCTACACCTTC. It is translated as CASSLGPDNGYTF.

The chain employs TRBV7-2 and TRBJ1-3; D might be TRBD1 (5 bases). The CDR3 is 14 residues long. Per the germline V gene, CDR1 is SGHTA and CDR2 is FQGNSA. Trimming stripped 3 bases from V and 4 bases from J, with 10 bases between. The CDR3 DNA reads TGTGCCAGCAGCTTCGGGGCTCTCGGAAACACCATATATTTT. Translated, it gives CASSFGALGNTIYF.

This clone has more than one count but fewer than ten. The chain uses TRBV7-2 and TRBJ1-2; a possible D gene is TRBD1 (5 bases). Germline CDR1 SGHTA, CDR2 FQGNSA. The CDR3 extends over 14 amino acids. V lost 4 bases and J lost 4, with 13 bases in between. The CDR3 region is CASSSGRPAYGYTF. CDR3 nucleotides: TGTGCCAGCAGCTCGGGACGACCAGCCTATGGCTACACCTTC.

The chain recombines TRBV7-8 with TRBJ1-2, with D tentatively TRBD1 (6 bases). The CDR3 extends over 14 amino acids. The germline CDR1 and CDR2 sequences are SGHVS and FQNEAQ. The ends were cut back, 1 base at V and 7 bases at J, with 13 bases in the middle. The CDR3 DNA follows: TGTGCCAGCAGCTTAGAACAGGGAGCTCGTGGCTACACCTTC. Protein sequence: CASSLEQGARGYTF.

This clone was picked up a small number of times. The chain joins TRBV6-1 to TRBJ2-7; weak D call: TRBD1 (5 bases). With 2 bases removed from V and 6 bases from J, the gap between germline ends came to 14 bases. CDR1 is MNHNS and CDR2 is SASEGT in the germline V gene. This CDR3 comprises 14 residues. The CDR3 DNA is TGTGCCAGCAGTGAACGCAGGGATTCAAGCGAGCAGTACTTC. Translation: CASSERRDSSEQYF.

This rearrangement joins TRBV7-9 to TRBJ1-4; no reliable D call. The CDR3 contains 16 residues. Germline values: CDR1 SEHNR, CDR2 FQNEAQ (reference sequence). V was cut by 4 bases and J by 5 bases, with 17 bases left in between. The CDR3, as DNA: TGTGCCAGCAGCTCACCGGAACGGGATAGGAATGAAAAACTGTTTTTT. Translation gives CASSSPERDRNEKLFF.

The chain recombines TRBV5-1 with TRBJ1-1; D uncertain. The germline gives CDR1 SGHRS, CDR2 YFSETQ. This CDR3 is built from 16 residues. V was trimmed by 0 bases and J by 0 bases, leaving 12 bases between them. The CDR3 loop reads CASSLALGLMNTEAFF. Written as DNA, the CDR3 is TGCGCCAGCAGCTTGGCCTTAGGGTTAATGAACACTGAAGCTTTCTTT.

This clone was seen a few times. The V call is TRBV5-1, the J call TRBJ2-3; 9 positions match TRBD1. The germline CDR1 and CDR2 sequences are SGHRS and YFSETQ. With 4 bases clipped from V and 8 bases from J, the junction kept 5 bases outside the gene matches. This CDR3 spans 13 amino acids. DNA of the CDR3: TGCGCCAGCAGCGTAAGACAGGGGGGTACGCAGTATTTT. This encodes CASSVRQGGTQYF.